This TCR beta chain is from a study of T-cell memory formation after mild COVID-19. Study as a whole: Largely donor-specific sequence clusters came from two donors. Study results and limitations: Pre-infection memory showed some responding clones, and this suggested that cross-reactive memory joined. Mainly CM and EM harbored the contracting CD4+ clones; mainly EMRA harbored the CD8+ ones.

This clonotype was seen a handful of times. What it recognizes is unknown. Sample barcodes and UMIs were carried by the TCR alpha and TCR beta cDNA libraries that 5'RACE generated with constant-segment primers. TCRdb ran MiXCR on the 5' RACE reads and lists one entry per CDR3 protein. This sample yields around 370,000 distinct CDR3 sequences, of which under 25% are seen a single time; 9.5% to 15% belongs to the top ten. Sequencing was carried out using PBMCs or a T cell subset sorted from them (not recorded which). The sequence was collected from an adult woman who had mild COVID-19 (a few samples of this study predate the infection). Cell type and time point are not known.

CDR3 protein: CATSRVGGRYEQYF. In DNA form, the CDR3 reads TGTGCCACCAGCAGAGTAGGGGGCAGATACGAGCAGTACTTC. V and J are TRBV15 and TRBJ2-7; 7 bases map to TRBD1. Losses at the gene ends were 1 base for V and 4 bases for J; bases not matched to a gene: 4. The CDR3 consists of 14 residues. CDR1 and CDR2 from the germline V gene are LNHNV and YYDKDF (reference sequence).